This section outlines one TCR beta chain sequence together with its context. This specimen belongs to a study of T cells in tuberculosis. Unmatched junction bases numbered 11, after V lost 3 bases and J lost 4 bases. The CDR3 covers 16 residues. Germline loops: CDR1 LNHDA, CDR2 SQIVND (reference sequence). Sample time point: new active TB diagnosis, blood taken before or within 7 days of starting treatment. The method was immunoSEQ multiplex PCR; TCRdb's version includes in-frame clones alone and lacks a portion of them. The data contain about 35,000 clones, nearly 90% of them seen just once; the ten biggest clones take up less than 6.5%.

The rearrangement uses TRBV19 and TRBJ1-1; 7 bases are shared with TRBD1. The sample consisted of PBMCs, taken at tuberculosis diagnosis. The receptor was derived from an adult with tuberculosis. The CDR3 DNA reads as TGTGCCAGTAGTATTAGGAGGAACAGGGGTGCCACTGAAGCTTTCTTT. Translated, it gives CASSIRRNRGATEAFF.